Following are 2 T cell receptor beta chains from one sample sequenced in a study of human T cells and chemical hapten exposure. As to time point: pre-sensitization, week 0. Treatment denoted: therapeutic diphenylcyclopropenone sensitization with weekly scalp DPC. TCRdb ran MiXCR on the RACE reads and lists one entry per CDR3 protein. The sample records over 55,000 distinct CDR3 sequences, more than 8% being singletons. Sequenced material: whole blood, taken in connection with sensitization to the hapten diphenylcyclopropenone (DPC). The receptors here all came from a man aged 40-55 years with alopecia areata. Some clones in this sample may be carry-over from other donors' samples.

With respect to this clonotype: The CDR3 carries no conserved terminal phenylalanine or tryptophan, so it likely arises from a read error. V is TRBV10-3 and J is TRBJ2-7; D is unclear. The V end was cut by 2 bases, the J end by 4 bases, with 15 bases between. Germline CDR1 reads ENHRY; CDR2 reads SYGVKD. The length of the CDR3 is 15 residues. Here the CDR3 DNA reads TGTGCCATCAGTGAGAGGGCCACCTCGGGTTACGAGCAGTACTCC. Its translation is CAISERATSGYEQYS.

The chain uses TRBV11-1 and TRBJ2-1; a possible D gene is TRBD2 (6 bases). The V gene lost 5 bases and the J gene lost 6 bases, with 14 bases spanning the gap. Germline-derived CDR1 and CDR2 are SGHAT and FQDESV (reference sequence). The CDR3 length is 14 residues. CDR3 in amino acids: CASSISGTSNEQFF. The CDR3 bases are TGTGCCAGCAGCATTAGCGGCACTTCCAATGAGCAGTTCTTC.